The T cell receptor beta chain described here comes from a study of blood T cell repertoires in COVID-19. This table comes from immunoSEQ multiplex PCR, and its TCRdb copy is limited to in-frame clones, with some not included. Of around 100,000 clones in the sample, approximately 80% were seen once. The CDR3 runs 15 residues. V dropped 2 bases and J dropped 6 bases, with 11 bases sitting between them. CDR1 and CDR2 (germline): MNHEY, SVGEGT. The TCR was taken from a human donor in a cohort sampled during active COVID-19. The chain uses TRBV6-2 or TRBV6-3 and TRBJ1-6; D is perhaps TRBD1 (6 bases). The sequencing sample was made of peripheral blood. The CDR3 is CASSYEGGPNSPLHF. As DNA, the CDR3 is TGTGCCAGCAGTTACGAAGGGGGACCTAATTCACCCCTCCACTTT.